Following are 18 T cell receptor beta chains from one sample sequenced in a study of blood T cell repertoires in COVID-19. Repertoires were generated with immunoSEQ multiplex PCR, while TCRdb's copy carries only in-frame clones and drops some. This sample yields 200,000 or so clones, of which 84% are seen a single time; 10% belongs to the top ten. The sequencing input was peripheral blood. The origin of the receptors is a woman aged 80 or older with COVID-19, enrolled during active disease.

This chain joins TRBV4-1 and TRBJ2-3; D is uncertain. CDR3 length equals 14 residues. CDR1 is MGHRA and CDR2 is YSYEKL in the germline V gene. The V end was cut by 3 bases, the J end by 6 bases, with 13 bases between. The CDR3 DNA follows: TGCGCCAGCAGCCACTACAGCCCCCGGGATACGCAGTATTTT. This gives the protein CASSHYSPRDTQYF.

This chain connects TRBV19 to TRBJ1-2, with TRBD1 matching 8 bases. V lost 5 bases to trimming and J lost 8 bases; unmatched junction nucleotides: 10. Germline loops: CDR1 LNHDA, CDR2 SQIVND (reference sequence). This CDR3 contains 14 residues. CDR3 protein: CASSAHQGAGGYTF. CDR3 bases: TGTGCCAGTAGTGCTCATCAGGGGGCGGGAGGCTACACCTTC.

V usage is TRBV7-2 and J usage is TRBJ2-7, with D perhaps TRBD1 (6 bases). CDR1 SGHTA and CDR2 FQGNSA come from the germline V gene. V lost 5 bases, J lost 6 bases, and 20 bases lay in between. The CDR3 contains 15 residues. The CDR3 region has the DNA TGTGCCAGCAGCCCCACGACTCCAGGGGTTGGCGAGCAGTACTTC. Amino acid sequence: CASSPTTPGVGEQYF.

This clone was counted between two and nine times. At the DNA level, this CDR3 is encoded by other sequences in the same sample as well. The J gene is TRBJ2-7, the V gene TRBV19, with 11 positions matching TRBD2. The CDR3 consists of 13 residues. V gave up 4 bases and J gave up 4 bases; unmatched junction bases: 0. Germline V lookup: CDR1 LNHDA, CDR2 SQIVND (reference sequence). CDR3 in amino acids: CASSTSGGYEQYF. The CDR3 DNA reads as TGTGCCAGTAGTACTAGCGGGGGGTACGAGCAGTACTTC.

This chain connects TRBV5-1 to TRBJ1-1; D gene ambiguous. Germline-derived CDR1 and CDR2 are SGHRS and YFSETQ. This CDR3 comprises 13 residues. With 9 bases removed from V and 1 base from J, the gap between germline ends came to 13 bases. The CDR3 DNA is TGCGCCACCTCAAACGGGAGGAACACTGAAGCTTTCTTT. Encoded protein: CATSNGRNTEAFF.

The chain recombines TRBV6-2 or TRBV6-3 with TRBJ2-7; possibly TRBD1 for D (5 bases). Trimming pared 2 bases from V and 4 bases from J, leaving 9 bases between. CDR1 and CDR2 from the germline V gene are MNHEY and SVGEGT. This CDR3 spans 13 amino acids. CDR3 sequence reads: CASSYGAGYEQYV. DNA for the CDR3: TGTGCCAGCAGTTACGGGGCAGGATACGAGCAGTACGTC.

This sequence joins TRBV5-6 and TRBJ1-2; the match to TRBD1 covers 10 bases. The CDR3 spans 17 residues. The germline V gene has CDR1 SGHDT and CDR2 YYEEEE. The J segment lost 5 bases and the V segment lost 3 bases, leaving 13 bases of the junction unmatched. CDR3 loop: CASSSNSGQGGVYGYTF. The CDR3 DNA follows: TGTGCCAGCAGCTCAAACTCAGGACAGGGGGGAGTTTATGGCTACACCTTC. Supplemented by reference TRBV5-6 and TRBJ1-2, the full variable domain reads DAGVTQSPTHLIKTRGQQVTLRCSPKSGHDTVSWYQQALGQGPQFIFQYYEEEERQRGNFPDRFSGHQFPNYSSELNVNALLLGDSALYLCASSSNSGQGGVYGYTFGSGTRLTVV.

V usage is TRBV3-1 (or the pseudogene TRBV3-2) and J usage is TRBJ1-1; 9 nucleotides align to TRBD1. Germline V CDR1 and CDR2: LGHDT, YNNKEL (reference sequence). The CDR3 has 14 amino acids. The V gene end was trimmed by 2 bases and the J gene end by 7 bases; junction bases not matched to a gene: 5. The CDR3 region has the DNA TGTGCCAGCAGCCAACGGGGGACAGGGCTTGAAGCTTTCTTT. This gives the protein CASSQRGTGLEAFF.

This sequence joins TRBV9 and TRBJ2-5; the match to TRBD1 covers 7 bases. From germline, CDR1 is SGDLS and CDR2 YYNGEE. The CDR3 runs to 13 residues. Trimming took 3 bases from V and 4 from J; bases not matched to a gene: 3. The CDR3 loop reads CASSGRQGETQYF. The DNA of the CDR3 is TGTGCCAGCAGCGGGAGACAGGGAGAGACCCAGTACTTC.

In the case of this clone: Other DNA sequences in the sample encode the same CDR3. CDR3 nucleotides: TGTGCCAGTAGTATAGGCGGGGGTCAAGAGACCCAGTACTTC. It is translated as CASSIGGGQETQYF. This chain connects TRBV19 to TRBJ2-5; TRBD2 matches at 7 bases. V lost 1 base and J lost 2; bases outside the gene matches: 1. CDR3 size: 14 residues. Germline V gene lookup returns CDR1 LNHDA and CDR2 SQIVND (reference sequence).

The chain has TRBV6-1 and TRBJ1-6; 11 bases map to TRBD1. The CDR3 is 16 amino acids. V lost 3 bases, J lost 7 bases, and 5 bases stayed unmatched. Per germline, CDR1 MNHNS and CDR2 SASEGT. CDR3 loop: CASSEPGQGVNSPLHF. The CDR3 nucleotides are TGTGCCAGCAGTGAGCCGGGACAGGGGGTGAATTCACCCCTCCACTTT.

J is TRBJ1-2 and V is TRBV18, with D possibly matching TRBD1 (5 bases). The germline V and J ends were trimmed by 6 bases and 2 bases, with 10 bases remaining between them. This CDR3 spans 13 amino acids. Germline lookup yields CDR1 KGHSH and CDR2 LQKENI. The CDR3 sequence is CASSQGWNYGYTF. The DNA of the CDR3 is TGTGCCAGCTCCCAGGGTTGGAACTATGGCTACACCTTC.

This clone was seen only once. The gene calls are TRBV11-3 and TRBJ2-3, with 7 bases lining up with TRBD2. Germline trimming cut 4 bases from V and 2 bases from J; bases unmatched to any gene: 12. CDR3 length: 17 residues. Per the germline V gene, CDR1 is SGHNT and CDR2 is YENEEA. The CDR3 is CASSSARSGASTDTQYF. The CDR3, as DNA: TGTGCCAGCAGCTCGGCCCGAAGCGGGGCATCCACAGATACGCAGTATTTT.

DNA for the CDR3: TGTGCCAGCAGCTTGACGACAGTAGCGAACACCGGGGAGCTGTTTTTT. The encoded protein is CASSLTTVANTGELFF. The chain joins TRBV7-2 to TRBJ2-2; a possible D gene is TRBD1 (5 bases). CDR3 length equals 16 residues. Germline V gene sequence: CDR1 SGHTA, CDR2 FQGNSA. V lost 3 bases and J lost 0, with 11 bases in between.

The chain recombines TRBV28 with TRBJ2-7; TRBD1 agrees at 8 bases. The CDR3 runs to 14 residues. CDR1 and CDR2 (germline): MDHEN, SYDVKM. The V segment lost 6 bases and the J segment 6 bases; nucleotides outside the gene matches: 10. CDR3 nucleotide sequence: TGTGCCAGCAGCCAGGGGGCCACTACGTTCGAGCAGTACTTC. Residues: CASSQGATTFEQYF.

This chain connects TRBV7-8 to TRBJ2-1; D might be TRBD2 (5 bases). Looked up from germline, CDR1 is SGHVS and CDR2 is FQNEAQ. The CDR3 is 13 amino acids. Trimming removed 5 bases from V and 11 bases from J, with 16 bases in between. CDR3 sequence reads: CASSQRAGVQQFF. CDR3 nucleotides: TGTGCCAGCAGCCAACGCGCCGGGGTACAGCAGTTCTTC.

To note about this clone: The same CDR3 is also encoded by other DNA sequences in this sample. The chain is built from TRBV5-1 and TRBJ2-5; 11 nucleotides line up with TRBD2. The CDR3 contains 14 residues. Germline CDR1 and CDR2: SGHRS and YFSETQ. Trimming at V came to 4 bases and at J to 4 bases, leaving 3 bases not matched to a gene. The CDR3 nucleotides are TGCGCCAGCAGCGGAGGGACTAGCGGAGAGACCCAGTACTTC. Translation gives CASSGGTSGETQYF. The full variable domain, in which reference TRBV5-1 and TRBJ2-5 provide the parts outside the CDR3, is KAGVTQTPRYLIKTRGQQVTLSCSPISGHRSVSWYQQTPGQGLQFLFEYFSETQRNKGNFPGRFSGRQFSNSRSEMNVSTLELGDSALYLCASSGGTSGETQYFGPGTRLLVL.

The genes are TRBV3-1 (or the pseudogene TRBV3-2) and TRBJ1-6, with TRBD1 matching over 10 bases. The CDR3 loop spans 15 amino acids. With V trimmed by 5 bases and J by 6 bases, 4 bases remained unmatched. Germline V lookup: CDR1 LGHDT, CDR2 YNNKEL (reference sequence). The CDR3 DNA sequence: TGTGCCAGCAGCGGACGGGACAGGGGTAATTCACCCCTCCACTTT. It specifies CASSGRDRGNSPLHF.